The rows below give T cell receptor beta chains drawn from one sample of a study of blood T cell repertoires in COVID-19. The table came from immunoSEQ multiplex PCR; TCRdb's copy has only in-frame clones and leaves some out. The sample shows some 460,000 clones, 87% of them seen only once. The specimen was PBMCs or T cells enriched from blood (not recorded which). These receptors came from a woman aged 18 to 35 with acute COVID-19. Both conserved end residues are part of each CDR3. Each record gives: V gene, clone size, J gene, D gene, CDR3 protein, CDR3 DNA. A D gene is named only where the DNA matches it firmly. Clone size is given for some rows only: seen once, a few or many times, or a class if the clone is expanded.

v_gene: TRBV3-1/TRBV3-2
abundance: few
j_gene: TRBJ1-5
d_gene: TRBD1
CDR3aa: CASSHGDGTGGQPQHF
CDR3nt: TGTGCCAGCAGCCATGGAGATGGGACAGGGGGTCAGCCCCAGCATTTT

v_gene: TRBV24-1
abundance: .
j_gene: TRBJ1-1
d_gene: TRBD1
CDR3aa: CATGGGDRQVMNTEAFF
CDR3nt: TGTGCCACCGGGGGAGGGGACAGGCAGGTCATGAACACTGAAGCTTTCTTT

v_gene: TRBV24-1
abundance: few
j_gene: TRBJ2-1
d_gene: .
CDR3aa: CATSPSSGSYNEQFF
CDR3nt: TGTGCCACCAGCCCGTCCAGCGGATCCTACAATGAGCAGTTCTTC

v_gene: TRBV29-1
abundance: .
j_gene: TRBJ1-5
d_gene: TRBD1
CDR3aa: CSVQGANQPQHF
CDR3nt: TGCAGCGTACAGGGGGCCAATCAGCCCCAGCATTTT

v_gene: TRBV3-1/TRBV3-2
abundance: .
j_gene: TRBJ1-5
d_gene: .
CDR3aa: CASSQSGGDSNQPQHF
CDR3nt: TGTGCCAGCAGCCAATCTGGGGGGGATAGCAATCAGCCCCAGCATTTT

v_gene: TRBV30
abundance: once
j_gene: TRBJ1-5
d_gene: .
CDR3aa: CAWSVKGTQPQHF
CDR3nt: TGTGCCTGGAGTGTAAAGGGGACACAGCCCCAGCATTTT

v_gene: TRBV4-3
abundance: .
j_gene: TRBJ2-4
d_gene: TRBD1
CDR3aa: CASSQGTGGNIQYF
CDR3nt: TGCGCCAGCAGCCAAGGGACAGGGGGAAACATTCAGTACTTC

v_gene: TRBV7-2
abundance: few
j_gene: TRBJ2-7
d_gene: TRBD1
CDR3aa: CASSSDRGVRWEQYF
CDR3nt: TGTGCCAGCAGCTCAGACAGGGGTGTCCGATGGGAGCAGTACTTC

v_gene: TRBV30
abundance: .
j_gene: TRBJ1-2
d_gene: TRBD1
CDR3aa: CAWSATGFGGYTF
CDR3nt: TGTGCCTGGAGTGCGACAGGGTTCGGAGGCTACACCTTC

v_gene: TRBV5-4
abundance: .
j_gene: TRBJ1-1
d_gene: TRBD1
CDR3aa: CASSLGTGRGATEAFF
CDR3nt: TGTGCCAGCAGCTTGGGGACAGGGAGGGGTGCGACTGAAGCTTTCTTT

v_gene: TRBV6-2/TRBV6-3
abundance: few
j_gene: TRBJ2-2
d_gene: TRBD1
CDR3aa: CASSYSRQGAPRAGELFF
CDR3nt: TGTGCCAGCAGTTATTCGAGACAGGGGGCCCCCCGGGCCGGGGAGCTGTTTTTT

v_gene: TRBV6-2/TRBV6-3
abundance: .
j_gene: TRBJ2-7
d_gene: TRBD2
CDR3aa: CASSYLDLAGGPFTYEQYF
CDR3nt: TGTGCCAGCAGTTACCTCGATCTAGCGGGAGGGCCATTCACCTACGAGCAGTACTTC

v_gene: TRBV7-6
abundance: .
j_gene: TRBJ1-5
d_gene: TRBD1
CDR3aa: CASSSSTGSNQPQHF
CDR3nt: TGTGCCAGCAGCTCTTCGACAGGGAGCAATCAGCCCCAGCATTTT

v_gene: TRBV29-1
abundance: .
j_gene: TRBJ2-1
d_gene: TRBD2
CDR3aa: CSVAGTSGYNEQFF
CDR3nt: TGCAGCGTAGCCGGGACTAGCGGATACAATGAGCAGTTCTTC

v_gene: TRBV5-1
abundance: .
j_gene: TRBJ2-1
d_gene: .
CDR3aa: CASSLAPILRSSYNEQFF
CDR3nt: TGCGCCAGCAGCTTGGCCCCAATCCTAAGGAGCTCCTACAATGAGCAGTTCTTC

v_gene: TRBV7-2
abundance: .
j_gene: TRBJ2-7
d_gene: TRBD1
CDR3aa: CASSLGTGSYEQYF
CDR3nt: TGTGCCAGCAGCTTAGGGACAGGCTCCTACGAGCAGTACTTC

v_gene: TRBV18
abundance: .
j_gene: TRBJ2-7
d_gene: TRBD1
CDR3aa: CASSPRTGLYEQYF
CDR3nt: TGTGCCAGCTCACCAAGGACAGGGCTCTACGAGCAGTACTTC

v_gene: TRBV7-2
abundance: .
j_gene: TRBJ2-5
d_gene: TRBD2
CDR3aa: CASSLTSGKGETQYF
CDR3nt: TGTGCCAGCAGCTTAACTAGCGGGAAAGGAGAGACCCAGTACTTC

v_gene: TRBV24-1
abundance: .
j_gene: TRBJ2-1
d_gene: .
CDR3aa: CATSDRAGPYNEQFF
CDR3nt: TGTGCCACCAGTGATCGGGCGGGTCCGTACAATGAGCAGTTCTTC

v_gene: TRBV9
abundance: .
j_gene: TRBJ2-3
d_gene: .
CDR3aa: CASSPNTDTQYF
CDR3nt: TGTGCCAGCAGCCCTAACACAGATACGCAGTATTTT

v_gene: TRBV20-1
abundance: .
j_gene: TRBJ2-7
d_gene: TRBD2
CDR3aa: CSASHISGSLNEQYF
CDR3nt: TGCAGTGCTAGTCATATTAGCGGGAGTCTTAACGAGCAGTACTTC

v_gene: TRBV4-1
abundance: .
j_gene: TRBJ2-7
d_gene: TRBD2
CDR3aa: CASSQDGLAAYEQYF
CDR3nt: TGCGCCAGCAGCCAAGATGGTCTAGCGGCCTACGAGCAGTACTTC

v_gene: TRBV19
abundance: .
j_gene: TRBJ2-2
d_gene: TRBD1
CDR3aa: CASGGSGGQGFGGELFF
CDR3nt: TGTGCCAGTGGAGGCTCTGGGGGACAGGGTTTTGGCGGGGAGCTGTTTTTT

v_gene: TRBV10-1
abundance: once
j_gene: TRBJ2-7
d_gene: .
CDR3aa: CASRERGRFYEQYF
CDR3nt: TGCGCCAGCCGGGAGAGGGGGCGCTTCTACGAGCAGTACTTC

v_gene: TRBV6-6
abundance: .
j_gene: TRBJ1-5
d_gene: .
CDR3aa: CASSVGGPYQPQHF
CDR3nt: TGTGCCAGCAGCGTTGGAGGGCCCTATCAGCCCCAGCATTTT

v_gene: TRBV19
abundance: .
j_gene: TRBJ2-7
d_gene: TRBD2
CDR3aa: CASSMALAGVYEQYF
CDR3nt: TGTGCCAGTAGTATGGCATTAGCGGGAGTTTACGAGCAGTACTTC

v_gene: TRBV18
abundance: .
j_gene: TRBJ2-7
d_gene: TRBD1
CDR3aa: CASSPGQGTDEQYF
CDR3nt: TGTGCCAGCTCACCGGGACAGGGGACCGACGAGCAGTACTTC

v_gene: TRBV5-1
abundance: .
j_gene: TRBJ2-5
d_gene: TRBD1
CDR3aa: CASSSGTGGFETQYF
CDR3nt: TGCGCCAGCAGCTCAGGGACAGGGGGCTTTGAGACCCAGTACTTC

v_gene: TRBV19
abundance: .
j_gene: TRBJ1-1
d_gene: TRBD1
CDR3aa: CASSIPGQGVAFF
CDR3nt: TGTGCCAGTAGTATTCCGGGACAGGGGGTGGCTTTCTTT

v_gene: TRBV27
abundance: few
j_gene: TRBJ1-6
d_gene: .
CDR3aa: CASSLQEDSPLHF
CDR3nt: TGTGCCAGCAGTTTGCAGGAAGATTCACCCCTCCACTTT

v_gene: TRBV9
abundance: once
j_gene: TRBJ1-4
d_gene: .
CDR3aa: CASSLGGTNEKLFF
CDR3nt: TGTGCCAGCAGCCTGGGGGGGACTAATGAAAAACTGTTTTTT